These 15 T cell receptor beta chains originate from one sample sequenced in a study of control samples from healthy donors and cancer patients. TCRdb keeps only in-frame clones here, not all; method: immunoSEQ multiplex PCR. The sample lists about 83,000 clones; 91% were seen once. Sequenced: blood. Receptors were obtained from a young man in good health.

This clone was seen a handful of times. The chain links TRBV13 to TRBJ2-1, with D uncertain. Germline V gene sequence: CDR1 PRHDT, CDR2 FYEKMQ (reference sequence). The CDR3 extends over 13 amino acids. Between the trimmed V and J ends, which lost 5 bases and 5 bases, there was a span of 10 bases. In DNA, the CDR3 is TGTGCCAGCAGCCGCTCCATCGACAATGAGCAGTTCTTC. As protein: CASSRSIDNEQFF.

The CDR3 sequence: CASSYDRTDAYNEQFF. DNA of the CDR3: TGTGCCAGCAGTTACGATAGGACAGATGCCTACAATGAGCAGTTCTTC. The V call is TRBV6-5, the J call TRBJ2-1; D is possibly TRBD1 (6 bases). CDR1 is MNHEY and CDR2 is SVGAGI in the germline V gene. The germline V and J ends were trimmed by 2 bases and 2 bases, with 13 bases remaining between them. There are 16 residues in the CDR3.

Only a few counts were recorded for this clone. The J gene is TRBJ1-1, the V gene TRBV6-4, with D unclear. The germline V and J ends were trimmed by 7 bases and 10 bases, with 13 bases remaining between them. The CDR3 totals 11 residues. Germline loops: CDR1 MRHNA, CDR2 SNTAGT. The CDR3 bases are TGTGCCAGCACCTCAGCCGGGAGAGCTTTCTTT. Translated: CASTSAGRAFF.

The gene calls are TRBV7-2 and TRBJ2-7; TRBD1 agrees at 7 bases. V trimming: 5 bases; J trimming: 2 bases; junction bases outside the gene matches: 9. The CDR3 is 15 residues long. Germline values: CDR1 SGHTA, CDR2 FQGNSA. CDR3 bases: TGTGCCAGCAGCCGCCAGGGGGTGCTAACCTACGAGCAGTACTTC. It encodes CASSRQGVLTYEQYF.

This CDR3 reads CASTFGTKTTGELFF. CDR3 in DNA: TGTGCCAGCACCTTCGGTACTAAAACCACCGGGGAGCTGTTTTTT. This chain uses TRBV3-1 (or the pseudogene TRBV3-2) with TRBJ2-2; D is ambiguous. Looked up from germline, CDR1 is LGHDT and CDR2 is YNNKEL (reference sequence). V was shortened by 7 bases and J by 4 bases, with 16 bases between the two germline ends. This CDR3 has 15 amino acids.

The chain joins TRBV6-5 to TRBJ1-2; D remains unclear. The CDR3 covers 14 residues. Germline values: CDR1 MNHEY, CDR2 SVGAGI. V was clipped by 7 bases and J by 8 bases, with 20 bases between them. DNA of the CDR3: TGTGCCAGCAACTCAGGAGTAGGATCCGGCGGCTACACCTTC. Translated, it gives CASNSGVGSGGYTF.

This clone occurred once. This chain links TRBV7-2 with TRBJ1-1; no reliable D call. In germline, CDR1 is SGHTA, CDR2 FQGNSA. CDR3 length: 12 residues. The V and J ends lost 8 bases and 1 base respectively, with 8 bases between them. As DNA, the CDR3 is TGTGCCAGCCGAAGCCCGAACACTGAAGCTTTCTTT. Encoded protein: CASRSPNTEAFF.

V usage is TRBV7-8 and J usage is TRBJ2-3; TRBD1 or TRBD2 may be the D gene (5 bases each). V dropped 5 bases and J dropped 4 bases, with 22 bases sitting between them. Germline CDR1 SGHVS, CDR2 FQNEAQ. The CDR3 is 17 amino acids. The CDR3 loop is CASSAIPGTQGSDTQYF. The CDR3 nucleotides are TGTGCCAGCAGCGCCATTCCCGGGACCCAGGGATCAGATACGCAGTATTTT.

The V gene is TRBV5-6, the J gene TRBJ1-2; D is ambiguous. V was clipped by 0 bases and J by 4 bases, with 22 bases between them. Germline V lookup: CDR1 SGHDT, CDR2 YYEEEE. This CDR3 is 18 amino acids long. DNA for the CDR3: TGTGCCAGCAGCTTGGAATTAGTGTCGTCAGCCACTGGCTATGGCTACACCTTC. It codes for CASSLELVSSATGYGYTF.

The genes are TRBV10-3 and TRBJ2-7; 9 bases fit TRBD1. V shed 5 bases and J 4 bases; nucleotides not matched to a gene: 15. Per germline, CDR1 ENHRY and CDR2 SYGVKD. The CDR3 has 17 amino acids. The CDR3 DNA reads TGTGCCATCAGTCCCCGAACGGGACAGGGAGGAACTTACGAGCAGTACTTC. This sequence encodes CAISPRTGQGGTYEQYF.

The rearrangement uses TRBV19 and TRBJ1-5; no definite D call. Trimming pared 3 bases from V and 0 bases from J, leaving 9 bases between. Germline V gene sequence: CDR1 LNHDA, CDR2 SQIVND (reference sequence). The CDR3 loop spans 15 amino acids. CDR3 sequence reads: CASSMVGVSNQPQHF. In DNA, the CDR3 is TGTGCCAGTAGTATGGTCGGGGTTAGCAATCAGCCCCAGCATTTT.

Only a few counts were recorded for this clone. The chain couples TRBV7-2 to TRBJ1-2; no firm D call. Germline V CDR1 and CDR2: SGHTA, FQGNSA. There are 13 residues in the CDR3. The V end lost 2 bases, the J end lost 5 bases, and 9 bases lay between the germline ends. CDR3 DNA sequence: TGTGCCAGCAGCTTATTAGGCCTGTATGGCTACACCTTC. It yields the protein CASSLLGLYGYTF.

The rearrangement joins TRBV18 to TRBJ2-7; 11 bases line up with TRBD2. The V segment lost 6 bases and the J segment 4 bases; nucleotides outside the gene matches: 5. The CDR3 is 14 residues long. Germline loops: CDR1 KGHSH, CDR2 LQKENI. The CDR3 nucleotides read TGTGCCAGCTCCCCAAGACTAGCGGGGTACGAGCAGTACTTC. This encodes CASSPRLAGYEQYF.

The chain employs TRBV7-9 and TRBJ2-1; D is unclear. V dropped 7 bases and J dropped 5 bases, with 6 bases sitting between them. Germline CDR1 SEHNR, CDR2 FQNEAQ (reference sequence). The CDR3 covers 11 residues. CDR3 in amino acids: CASTQHNEQFF. CDR3 sequence (DNA): TGTGCCAGCACGCAGCACAATGAGCAGTTCTTC.

V and J are TRBV14 and TRBJ1-4; the D gene is possibly TRBD1 (6 bases). Trimming took off 3 bases at V and 10 bases at J, with 15 bases between the two ends. CDR1 SGHDN and CDR2 FVKESK come from the germline V gene. This CDR3 comprises 14 residues. The CDR3 loop is CASSQENRAAKLFF. CDR3 nucleotide sequence: TGTGCCAGCAGCCAGGAAAACAGGGCGGCAAAACTGTTTTTT.